Here is one T cell receptor (beta chain) with its context. This specimen comes from a study of blood T cell repertoires in COVID-19. Study background: Spain, Italy and the United States supplied samples that represented acute and convalescent COVID-19. From T cells, B-cell-depleted T cells, or PBMCs came the material, which was cDNA or gDNA.

V lost 11 bases to trimming and J lost 5 bases; unmatched junction nucleotides: 10. Germline-derived CDR1 and CDR2 are MNHEY and SVGAGI. This CDR3 has 14 amino acids. Methods used by the authors: Reference gene primer amplification yielded estimated nucleated cell counts. TCRdb keeps only in-frame clones here, not all; method: immunoSEQ multiplex PCR. D and trimming were read from the DNA, whereas the V and J calls and clone size are those reported in that table. Counted here are about 250,000 clones, 79% occurring once; the ten biggest clones make up about 4%. Sequenced: peripheral blood. This TCR derives from a woman aged 40 to 50 with active or convalescent COVID-19. This rearrangement joins TRBV6-5 to TRBJ1-1; 11 nucleotides agree with TRBD1. The CDR3 DNA reads TGTGCCGCATCCCTCGGACAGGGGGCAACTGAAGCTTTCTTT. This sequence encodes CAASLGQGATEAFF.